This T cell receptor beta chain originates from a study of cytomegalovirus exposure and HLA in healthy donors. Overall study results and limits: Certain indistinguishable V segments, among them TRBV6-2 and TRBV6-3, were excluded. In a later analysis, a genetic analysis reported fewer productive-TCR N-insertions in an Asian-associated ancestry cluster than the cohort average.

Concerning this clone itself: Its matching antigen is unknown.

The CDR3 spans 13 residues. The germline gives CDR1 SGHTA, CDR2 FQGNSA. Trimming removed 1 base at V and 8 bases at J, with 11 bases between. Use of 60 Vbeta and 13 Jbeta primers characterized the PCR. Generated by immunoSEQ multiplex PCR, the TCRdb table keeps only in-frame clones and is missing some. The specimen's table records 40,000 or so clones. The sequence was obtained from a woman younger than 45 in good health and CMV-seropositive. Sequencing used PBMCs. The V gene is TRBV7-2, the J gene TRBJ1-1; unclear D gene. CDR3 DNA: TGTGCCAGCAGCTTAGGCCCCCCGGGGGAAGCTTTCTTT. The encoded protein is CASSLGPPGEAFF.